Below, 27 T cell receptor beta chains from the same sample are listed, as sequenced in a study of neurological immune-mediated disorders. This sample's time point: longitudinal time-point 1 (baseline). TCRdb re-called the 5' RACE reads through MiXCR, storing one row per CDR3 protein. The table has roughly 61,000 distinct CDR3 sequences, about 10% seen once. Sequenced input: PBMCs. These receptors came from a male donor with HTLV-1-associated myelopathy (HAM/TSP).

The table lists this clonotype with many counts. V usage is TRBV20-1 and J usage is TRBJ1-1; no firm D call. The CDR3 consists of 14 residues. Germline values: CDR1 DFQATT, CDR2 SNEGSKA (reference sequence). V gave up 2 bases and J gave up 3 bases, with 13 bases separating them. This CDR3 reads CSARRRSEHTEAFF. The CDR3 nucleotides read TGCAGTGCTAGACGCCGGTCCGAACACACTGAAGCTTTCTTT.

There are many counts of this clonotype. The gene calls are TRBV5-1 and TRBJ1-2, with 8 bases identical to TRBD1. Germline CDR1 SGHRS, CDR2 YFSETQ. CDR3 length: 15 residues. J was trimmed by 5 bases and V by 0 bases; bases with no gene match: 6. CDR3 sequence reads: CASSLGPGQEYGYTF. The CDR3 DNA reads as TGCGCCAGCAGCTTGGGACCGGGACAGGAATATGGCTACACCTTC.

This clonotype has at least ten counts. The V gene is TRBV9, the J gene TRBJ2-3; 9 bases line up with TRBD2. This CDR3 is built from 14 residues. Germline-derived CDR1 and CDR2 are SGDLS and YYNGEE. Trimming cost V 5 bases and J 2 bases; bases outside gene matches: 3. The CDR3 nucleotides read TGTGCCAGCAGTCGGACTAGCGACACAGATACGCAGTATTTT. Its protein product is CASSRTSDTDTQYF. The full variable domain, rest sourced from reference TRBV9 and TRBJ2-3, is DSGVTQTPKHLITATGQRVTLRCSPRSGDLSVYWYQQSLDQGLQFLIQYYNGEERAKGNILERFSAQQFPDLHSELNLSSLELGDSALYFCASSRTSDTDTQYFGPGTRLTVL.

This clonotype appeared many times. This sequence joins TRBV25-1 and TRBJ1-6; no reliable D call. Trimming left V 6 bases short and J 10 bases short, with 10 bases between. Germline values: CDR1 MGHDK, CDR2 SYGVNS. The CDR3 runs to 12 residues. In DNA form, the CDR3 reads TGTGCCAGCAGGGACTCACGATCACCCCTCCACTTT. Protein sequence: CASRDSRSPLHF. Filled out from reference TRBV25-1 and TRBJ1-6, the complete variable domain reads EADIYQTPRYLVIGTGKKITLECSQTMGHDKMYWYQQDPGMELHLIHYSYGVNSTEKGDLSSESTVSRIRTEHFPLTLESARPSHTSQYLCASRDSRSPLHFGNGTRLTVT.

This clonotype has a count of ten or more. The rearrangement links TRBV5-1 to TRBJ2-1; 8 bases map to TRBD2. J gave up 4 bases and V 4 bases, and 7 bases lay outside the gene matches. The V gene's germline CDR1 is SGHRS and CDR2 YFSETQ. The CDR3 is made up of 15 amino acids. CDR3 coding DNA: TGCGCCAGCAGCCCCGCGGGGGGCCGGTACAATGAGCAGTTCTTC. The encoded protein is CASSPAGGRYNEQFF.

J is TRBJ2-4 and V is TRBV6-5, with 8 bases matching TRBD1. V was pared by 4 bases and J by 1 base, with 6 bases of the junction left unmatched. The CDR3 is made up of 16 amino acids. The V gene's germline CDR1 is MNHEY and CDR2 SVGAGI. The CDR3 nucleotides read TGTGCCAGCAGTTCCAGGGGGCTGTGGGCCAAAAACATTCAGTACTTC. This gives the protein CASSSRGLWAKNIQYF.

This chain links TRBV20-1 with TRBJ2-1; D might be TRBD2 (7 bases). Trimming removed 5 bases from V and 8 bases from J, with 22 bases in between. Germline CDR1 and CDR2: DFQATT and SNEGSKA (reference sequence). CDR3 length: 15 amino acids. CDR3 in amino acids: CSAPPRARGGHEQFF. CDR3 in DNA: TGCAGTGCTCCACCGAGGGCTAGGGGGGGCCATGAGCAGTTCTTC.

This clonotype was counted ten times or more. The chain uses TRBV28 and TRBJ2-2; 9 bases are a match to TRBD1. Germline V gives CDR1 MDHEN, CDR2 SYDVKM. This CDR3 region has 17 residues. Trimming at V came to 8 bases and at J to 0 bases, leaving 10 bases not matched to a gene. CDR3 loop: CASGGQGVFANTGELFF. CDR3 coding DNA: TGTGCCAGCGGGGGACAGGGAGTCTTCGCGAACACCGGGGAGCTGTTTTTT.

This clonotype was seen many times. The chain carries TRBV6-2 or TRBV6-3 and TRBJ2-7; D unresolved. CDR3 length: 11 residues. The germline gives CDR1 MNHEY, CDR2 SVGEGT. V dropped 4 bases and J dropped 4 bases, with 5 bases sitting between them. CDR3 region: CASSSLYEQYF. The DNA of the CDR3 is TGTGCCAGCAGTTCCCTATACGAGCAGTACTTC.

There are many counts of this clonotype. This sequence joins TRBV29-1 and TRBJ2-7; 9 nucleotides align to TRBD1. The J segment lost 0 bases and the V segment lost 7 bases, leaving 10 bases of the junction unmatched. This CDR3 is 15 amino acids long. CDR1 and CDR2 (germline): SQVTM, ANQGSEA. The CDR3 DNA reads TGCAGCGGCTACGAGGGACAGGGAACCTCCTACGAGCAGTACTTC. This sequence encodes CSGYEGQGTSYEQYF.

The rearrangement links TRBV3-1 to TRBJ2-4, with 8 bases identical to TRBD1. The CDR3 spans 15 residues. J lost 4 bases, V lost 1 base, and 3 bases had no gene match. CDR1 and CDR2 (germline): LGHDT, YNNKEL (reference sequence). The DNA of the CDR3 is TGTGCCAGCAGCCAAGCGGGACAGGATAAAAACATTCAGTACTTC. As protein: CASSQAGQDKNIQYF.

This clonotype was found many times. This chain links TRBV14 with TRBJ2-1; 8 bases match TRBD2. The germline V gene encodes CDR1 SGHDN and CDR2 FVKESK. CDR3 length: 18 residues. With 2 bases clipped from V and 0 bases from J, the junction kept 9 bases outside the gene matches. As DNA, the CDR3 is TGTGCCAGCAGCCAACCTATGCCGGGGGGGGGCTCCTACAATGAGCAGTTCTTC. Translating gives CASSQPMPGGGSYNEQFF.

This clonotype was recorded at least ten times. V gene TRBV13 combines with J gene TRBJ2-5, with 9 bases lining up with TRBD2. Trimming removed 5 bases from V and 2 bases from J; junction bases left unmatched: 12. Germline V lookup: CDR1 PRHDT, CDR2 FYEKMQ (reference sequence). The CDR3 loop spans 17 amino acids. The CDR3 DNA is TGTGCCAGCAGCCCACATCGGAAGCGGGGGGTGCAAGAGACCCAGTACTTC. It translates to CASSPHRKRGVQETQYF.

This clonotype was detected many times. This chain joins TRBV28 and TRBJ2-1; 8 bases align to TRBD1. Germline loops: CDR1 MDHEN, CDR2 SYDVKM. Trimming took 3 bases from V and 4 from J; bases not matched to a gene: 8. The CDR3 totals 16 residues. The CDR3, as DNA: TGTGCCAGCAGTTTCCCGGACAGGGTAGGGTACAATGAGCAGTTCTTC. Translated, it gives CASSFPDRVGYNEQFF.

A remark on this clonotype: Given the absence of the conserved phenylalanine or tryptophan at the CDR3 end, a read error is likely. No DNA is shown, since the ends of the CDR3 on it are uncertain; the CDR3 is the one TCRdb lists. The V gene is TRBV7-2, the J gene TRBJ2-6; TRBD1 reflects the table's D call only, with no check against the DNA. With termini counted, the CDR3 has 17 amino acids. The germline V gene has CDR1 SGHTA and CDR2 FQGNSA. The CDR3 is CASSLVGTGAGANVLSL.

This clonotype was seen repeatedly, ten times or more. The chain carries TRBV7-9 and TRBJ2-2; D might be TRBD1 (6 bases). Trimming removed 5 bases from V and 4 bases from J, with 14 bases in between. Per germline, CDR1 SEHNR and CDR2 FQNEAQ (reference sequence). CDR3 length equals 15 residues. The CDR3 nucleotides read TGTGCCAGCAGCGCACCTGGACAGCCCACCGGGGAGCTGTTTTTT. Translating gives CASSAPGQPTGELFF.

There are many counts of this clonotype. The chain employs TRBV9 and TRBJ2-2; D is uncertain. The CDR3 loop spans 16 amino acids. The V end lost 0 bases, the J end lost 6 bases, and 15 bases lay between the germline ends. CDR1 and CDR2 from the germline V gene are SGDLS and YYNGEE. The CDR3 protein is CASSVGGNKVAGELFF. DNA of the CDR3: TGTGCCAGCAGCGTAGGAGGAAATAAGGTTGCCGGGGAGCTGTTTTTT. Complete variable domain (other parts from reference TRBV9 and TRBJ2-2): DSGVTQTPKHLITATGQRVTLRCSPRSGDLSVYWYQQSLDQGLQFLIQYYNGEERAKGNILERFSAQQFPDLHSELNLSSLELGDSALYFCASSVGGNKVAGELFFGEGSRLTVL.

This clonotype occurred many times. The rearrangement uses TRBV6-5 and TRBJ2-5, with 7 bases that match TRBD1. This CDR3 contains 15 residues. CDR1 is MNHEY, CDR2 SVGAGI, per germline. V shed 5 bases, J shed 2 bases, and the junction held 8 bases outside the gene matches. Here the CDR3 DNA reads TGTGCCAGCAGTGATTCAGGGGGACGACAAGAGACCCAGTACTTC. Its protein is CASSDSGGRQETQYF.

The sample holds a few counts of this clonotype. This chain's CDR3 is CASSYRWDRSYEQYF. CDR3 bases: TGTGCCAGCAGTTATAGGTGGGACAGGTCCTACGAGCAGTACTTC. The V gene is TRBV6-5, the J gene TRBJ2-7; 8 bases match TRBD1. The CDR3 has 15 amino acids. In germline, CDR1 is MNHEY, CDR2 SVGAGI. The ends lost 3 bases at V and 1 base at J; junction bases unmatched: 5.

This clonotype has a count of ten or more. The V gene is TRBV7-2, the J gene TRBJ1-5; possible D gene TRBD1, 5 bases. Germline V lookup: CDR1 SGHTA, CDR2 FQGNSA. CDR3 length: 14 amino acids. V was cut by 5 bases and J by 4 bases, with 12 bases left in between. CDR3 amino acids: CASSQDGGNQPQHF. As DNA, the CDR3 is TGTGCCAGCAGCCAGGACGGGGGAAATCAGCCCCAGCATTTT. Full variable domain (remainder filled in from reference TRBV7-2 and TRBJ1-5): GAGVSQSPSNKVTEKGKDVELRCDPISGHTALYWYRQSLGQGLEFLIYFQGNSAPDKSGLPSDRFSAERTGGSVSTLTIQRTQQEDSAVYLCASSQDGGNQPQHFGDGTRLSIL.

In this sample, this clonotype turned up many times. V and J are TRBV18 and TRBJ2-1, with 9 bases lining up with TRBD2. Germline CDR1 KGHSH, CDR2 LQKENI. The CDR3 is 14 amino acids. The J segment lost 4 bases and the V segment lost 5 bases, leaving 3 bases of the junction unmatched. CDR3 coding DNA: TGTGCCAGCTCAAATAGCGGGAGTTACAATGAGCAGTTCTTC. As protein: CASSNSGSYNEQFF.

The table lists this clonotype with many counts. The V call is TRBV5-1, the J call TRBJ2-3; D call uncertain. V was cut by 4 bases and J by 2 bases, with 8 bases left in between. The CDR3 is 13 amino acids. Germline V gives CDR1 SGHRS, CDR2 YFSETQ. CDR3 nucleotides: TGCGCCAGCAGCCACACCGACACAGATACGCAGTATTTT. Protein product: CASSHTDTDTQYF.

V gene TRBV7-8 combines with J gene TRBJ2-7; 11 positions match TRBD2. Per the germline V gene, CDR1 is SGHVS and CDR2 is FQNEAQ. V lost 1 base and J lost 2; bases outside the gene matches: 4. The CDR3 contains 16 residues. The CDR3, as DNA: TGTGCCAGCAGCTTAGAGCTAGCGGGGGGAACCTACGAGCAGTACTTC. It specifies CASSLELAGGTYEQYF.

Many counts were recorded for this clonotype. V is TRBV24-1 and J is TRBJ2-2; D is perhaps TRBD1 or TRBD2 (6 bases each). Trimming shortened V by 0 bases and J by 3 bases, and 13 bases separated the two germline ends. From germline, CDR1 is KGHDR and CDR2 SFDVKD. This CDR3 comprises 17 residues. CDR3 amino acids: CATSDLPGGADTGELFF. The CDR3 bases are TGTGCCACCAGTGATTTGCCCGGGGGCGCGGACACCGGGGAGCTGTTTTTT.

This clonotype came up many times. The V and J genes are TRBV15 and TRBJ2-1; D tentatively fits TRBD1 or TRBD2 (5 bases each). CDR1 is LNHNV and CDR2 is YYDKDF in the germline V gene (reference sequence). V was cut by 4 bases and J by 4 bases, with 14 bases left in between. This CDR3 has 15 residues. For the CDR3, the DNA is TGTGCCACCAGCATTTACCGGGACGAATACAATGAGCAGTTCTTC. Protein product: CATSIYRDEYNEQFF.

This rearrangement joins TRBV7-9 to TRBJ2-1; D gene uncertain. Germline V CDR1 and CDR2: SEHNR, FQNEAQ (reference sequence). This CDR3 comprises 15 residues. Trimming shortened V by 6 bases and J by 2 bases, and 14 bases separated the two germline ends. CDR3 loop: CASSWARTPYNEQFF. CDR3 coding DNA: TGTGCCAGCAGTTGGGCCCGGACGCCCTACAATGAGCAGTTCTTC.

This clonotype was seen repeatedly, ten times or more. The genes are TRBV7-2 and TRBJ2-4; possibly TRBD2 for D (5 bases). Trimming shortened V by 5 bases and J by 3 bases, and 20 bases separated the two germline ends. Germline lookup yields CDR1 SGHTA and CDR2 FQGNSA. CDR3 length equals 17 residues. CDR3 sequence: CASSPQVGVVGKNIQYF. The CDR3 DNA reads TGTGCCAGCAGCCCCCAGGTCGGGGTGGTTGGCAAAAACATTCAGTACTTC.